This T cell receptor (beta chain) was captured by sequencing in a study of OX40 agonist ivuxolimab in advanced cancers. About the research overall: At doses from 0.01 to 10 mg/kg, patients were given intravenous ivuxolimab every 2 weeks. Under the entry rules, prior anti-PD-1, anti-PD-L1 or anti-CTLA-4 therapy was allowed, and approximately 40% had some. Males comprised 82.7% of the group, whose mean age was approximately 61 years (range 23 to 79). Study results and limitations: On average, CD8+ T cells had more expanded clones than CD4+.

Generated by immunoSEQ multiplex PCR, the TCRdb table keeps only in-frame clones and is missing some. The sample has some 57,000 clones, approximately 85% seen once. Regarding this clone: The antigen remains unidentified.

The ends were cut back, 0 bases at V and 1 base at J, with 6 bases in the middle. The CDR3 runs 14 residues. Germline-derived CDR1 and CDR2 are LNHDA and SQIVND (reference sequence). This TCR was recovered from an adult with an advanced solid tumor such as melanoma, head and neck, liver or kidney cancer. The sequencing used CD4+ or CD8+ T cells sorted from blood, collected in a trial of the OX40 agonist ivuxolimab. The V call is TRBV19, the J call TRBJ1-2; D unresolved. The CDR3 loop reads CASSIDTDNYGYTF. In nucleotides, the CDR3 is TGTGCCAGTAGTATAGATACGGATAACTATGGCTACACCTTC.